One and the same sample provided the 26 T cell receptor beta chains below, sequenced in a study of blood T cell repertoires in COVID-19. The protocol was immunoSEQ multiplex PCR, while the TCRdb copy is restricted to in-frame clones and leaves out a portion. The sample lists roughly 250,000 clones, 80% to 90% occurring once. Sequenced: peripheral blood. The receptor source for this set is a man in his fifties or sixties with acute or convalescent COVID-19.

In its sample, this clone was seen once. The rearrangement links TRBV10-3 to TRBJ2-1, with D perhaps matching TRBD1 (6 bases). CDR1 and CDR2 (germline): ENHRY, SYGVKD. V was trimmed by 10 bases and J by 7 bases, leaving 17 bases between them. The CDR3 loop spans 13 amino acids. The CDR3 spells CATTDRPGNEQFF. CDR3 coding DNA: TGTGCCACTACAGACAGGCCAGGAAATGAGCAGTTCTTC.

The chain recombines TRBV5-1 with TRBJ1-1, with 9 positions matching TRBD1. This CDR3 contains 15 residues. From germline, CDR1 is SGHRS and CDR2 YFSETQ. Losses at the gene ends were 2 bases for V and 4 bases for J; bases not matched to a gene: 6. CDR3 nucleotides: TGCGCCAGCAGCTTACAGGGGGCATGGAGCACTGAAGCTTTCTTT. This codes for CASSLQGAWSTEAFF. The variable domain in full, completed from reference TRBV5-1 and TRBJ1-1, reads KAGVTQTPRYLIKTRGQQVTLSCSPISGHRSVSWYQQTPGQGLQFLFEYFSETQRNKGNFPGRFSGRQFSNSRSEMNVSTLELGDSALYLCASSLQGAWSTEAFFGQGTRLTVV.

This chain uses TRBV6-5 with TRBJ1-1; 7 bases match TRBD1. Germline V lookup: CDR1 MNHEY, CDR2 SVGAGI. The ends lost 7 bases at V and 4 bases at J; junction bases unmatched: 9. This CDR3 has 14 amino acids. CDR3 bases: TGTGCCAGCATGACTAGGGGGCGCGGCACTGAAGCTTTCTTT. Translation: CASMTRGRGTEAFF.

J is TRBJ2-7 and V is TRBV7-2; D possibly corresponds to TRBD2 (6 bases). This CDR3 spans 14 amino acids. Germline CDR1 and CDR2: SGHTA and FQGNSA. V was cut by 1 base and J by 2 bases, with 9 bases left in between. The CDR3 here is CASSLVRGPYEQYF. In DNA form, the CDR3 reads TGTGCCAGCAGCTTAGTGCGGGGACCCTACGAGCAGTACTTC.

The CDR3 DNA reads as TGCGCCAGCAGCCAAGATCGTAGAGGCGGGGAGCTGTTTTTT. It encodes CASSQDRRGGELFF. V usage is TRBV4-1 and J usage is TRBJ2-2, with D hard to call. Per the germline V gene, CDR1 is MGHRA and CDR2 is YSYEKL. CDR3 length: 14 amino acids. Trimming cost V 0 bases and J 7 bases, with 9 bases left between them.

This clone was recorded once. The chain has TRBV6-5 and TRBJ1-5; the match to TRBD1 covers 8 bases. This CDR3 is built from 12 residues. V was clipped by 8 bases and J by 9 bases; unmatched bases: 6. Per germline, CDR1 MNHEY and CDR2 SVGAGI. CDR3 DNA: TGTGCCAGCGGGGGACAGGTTTTGCCCCAGCATTTT. This codes for CASGGQVLPQHF.

This chain joins TRBV27 and TRBJ2-3; TRBD2 matches 13 bases. Germline assignment: CDR1 MNHEY and CDR2 SMNVEV (reference sequence). This CDR3 has 16 amino acids. The V gene end was trimmed by 6 bases and the J gene end by 3 bases; junction bases not matched to a gene: 6. The CDR3 region is CASRRGTSGITDTQYF. CDR3 nucleotide sequence: TGTGCCAGCAGGAGGGGGACTAGCGGGATTACAGATACGCAGTATTTT.

This rearrangement joins TRBV9 to TRBJ1-1; D might be TRBD1 (5 bases). This CDR3 spans 15 amino acids. Trimming took off 0 bases at V and 7 bases at J, with 16 bases between the two ends. Germline V gives CDR1 SGDLS, CDR2 YYNGEE. The CDR3 DNA sequence: TGTGCCAGCAGCGTAGGATCCGGGGGTGAAGTTGAAGCTTTCTTT. Encoded protein: CASSVGSGGEVEAFF.

This sequence joins TRBV6-5 and TRBJ2-1; 7 nucleotides agree with TRBD1. Germline loops: CDR1 MNHEY, CDR2 SVGAGI. Trimming cost V 6 bases and J 7 bases; bases outside gene matches: 12. This CDR3 region has 15 residues. CDR3 loop: CASSLRAGGVNEQFF. CDR3 nucleotide sequence: TGTGCCAGCAGCCTGAGGGCAGGGGGAGTGAATGAGCAGTTCTTC.

The V gene is TRBV6-6, the J gene TRBJ2-7; D remains ambiguous. The length of the CDR3 is 16 residues. V shed 6 bases and J shed 0 bases, with 18 bases lying between them. CDR1 and CDR2 (germline): MNHNY, SVGAGI (reference sequence). The CDR3: CASRDATGSSSYEQYF. In DNA form, the CDR3 reads TGTGCCAGCAGAGACGCCACCGGGTCTAGCTCCTACGAGCAGTACTTC.

This clone was found once. V and J are TRBV9 and TRBJ1-2, with 9 bases that match TRBD1. This CDR3 is built from 15 residues. CDR1 and CDR2 from the germline V gene are SGDLS and YYNGEE. The V gene end was trimmed by 0 bases and the J gene end by 2 bases; junction bases not matched to a gene: 2. CDR3 sequence: CASSVGQGVNYGYTF. The CDR3 DNA sequence: TGTGCCAGCAGCGTAGGACAGGGGGTCAACTATGGCTACACCTTC.

J is TRBJ2-1 and V is TRBV18; TRBD2 matches at 10 bases. V lost 6 bases and J lost 4; bases outside the gene matches: 9. From germline, CDR1 is KGHSH and CDR2 LQKENI. The CDR3 has 16 residues. CDR3 sequence: CASSPGTSVSYNEQFF. CDR3 nucleotide sequence: TGTGCCAGCTCGCCCGGGACTAGCGTCTCTTACAATGAGCAGTTCTTC. Full variable domain (remainder filled in from reference TRBV18 and TRBJ2-1): NAGVMQNPRHLVRRRGQEARLRCSPMKGHSHVYWYRQLPEEGLKFMVYLQKENIIDESGMPKERFSAEFPKEGPSILRIQQVVRGDSAAYFCASSPGTSVSYNEQFFGPGTRLTVL.

CDR3 sequence reads: CASSVAAGGEGGYTF. The CDR3 coding sequence is TGTGCCAGCAGCGTAGCGGCAGGGGGTGAGGGAGGCTACACCTTC. The V and J genes are TRBV9 and TRBJ1-2; 7 positions agree with TRBD1. The CDR3 sequence is 15 residues long. Losses at the gene ends were 0 bases for V and 8 bases for J; bases not matched to a gene: 10. Germline CDR1 is SGDLS and CDR2 is YYNGEE.

The chain combines TRBV6-5 with TRBJ1-1; D is unresolved. This CDR3 is 14 amino acids long. Trimming left V 0 bases short and J 2 bases short, with 7 bases between. Per germline, CDR1 MNHEY and CDR2 SVGAGI. For the CDR3, the DNA is TGTGCCAGCAGTTACTCCAGACTAAACACTGAAGCTTTCTTT. Its translation: CASSYSRLNTEAFF.

The rearrangement joins TRBV11-1 to TRBJ2-2; D is unclear. Per the germline V gene, CDR1 is SGHAT and CDR2 is FQDESV (reference sequence). Trimming took 5 bases from V and 4 from J, leaving 11 bases between them. This CDR3 has 14 amino acids. This CDR3 reads CASSHDSTTGELFF. The CDR3 DNA follows: TGTGCCAGCAGCCACGACTCTACCACCGGGGAGCTGTTTTTT.

The rearrangement uses TRBV30 and TRBJ1-3; 8 bases are shared with TRBD1. CDR3 size: 14 residues. The germline V gene encodes CDR1 GTSNPN and CDR2 SVGIG (reference sequence). The ends lost 5 bases at V and 1 base at J; junction bases unmatched: 4. The CDR3 nucleotides are TGTGCCTGGGGACAGGGTTGGTCTGGAAACACCATATATTTT. Translating gives CAWGQGWSGNTIYF.

The CDR3 bases are TGTGCCAGCAGTGTTACAGGGGATCAGCCCCAGCATTTT. As protein: CASSVTGDQPQHF. V and J are TRBV2 and TRBJ1-5, with TRBD1 matching over 7 bases. With 4 bases clipped from V and 5 bases from J, the junction kept 2 bases outside the gene matches. The CDR3 runs 13 residues. Germline V lookup: CDR1 SNHLY, CDR2 FYNNEI.

The genes are TRBV5-5 and TRBJ2-7, with D possibly being TRBD1 (6 bases). V lost 3 bases to trimming and J lost 0 bases, with 13 bases between them. CDR1 is SGHKS, CDR2 YYEKEE, per germline (reference sequence). This CDR3 has 15 residues. This CDR3 is CASSSRGPISYEQYF. The CDR3 bases are TGTGCCAGCAGCTCCAGGGGTCCTATCTCCTACGAGCAGTACTTC.

This chain uses TRBV2 with TRBJ1-1; D gene unclear. V dropped 2 bases and J dropped 1 base, with 8 bases sitting between them. The CDR3 spans 14 residues. Germline CDR1 and CDR2: SNHLY and FYNNEI. The CDR3 nucleotides read TGTGCCAGCAGTGAACCCCTATCGAACACTGAAGCTTTCTTT. Amino acids: CASSEPLSNTEAFF.

V is TRBV7-9 and J is TRBJ1-5; TRBD1 might be the D (5 bases). The germline V gene has CDR1 SEHNR and CDR2 FQNEAQ (reference sequence). The CDR3 runs to 14 residues. Trimming stripped 10 bases from V and 8 bases from J, with 21 bases between. The CDR3 loop is CATGLGQSSEPQHF. In nucleotides, the CDR3 is TGTGCCACCGGCCTGGGGCAGTCCTCGGAGCCCCAGCATTTT.

In the case of this clone: The same CDR3 arises from other DNA sequences in this sample as well. This chain uses TRBV30 with TRBJ1-1, with unresolved D. Germline CDR1 and CDR2: GTSNPN and SVGIG (reference sequence). This CDR3 comprises 13 residues. V was clipped by 2 bases and J by 4 bases, with 11 bases between them. CDR3 DNA sequence: TGTGCCTGGAGTCGAGGGCTGGGCACTGAAGCTTTCTTT. As protein: CAWSRGLGTEAFF.

About this clone: Sequence at one end of the junction differs from germline and may be a read error. The gene calls are TRBV3-1 (or the pseudogene TRBV3-2) and TRBJ1-6; a weak D match, TRBD1 (6 bases). The germline CDR1 and CDR2 sequences are LGHDT and YNNKEL (reference sequence). CDR3 length equals 14 residues. The CDR3 here is CASSQNTGNSPLHF. CDR3 coding DNA: TGTGCCAGCAGCCAAAACACAGGGAATTCGCCCCTCCACTTT.

The chain joins TRBV7-6 to TRBJ2-1, with D uncertain. This CDR3 is 15 amino acids long. Per germline, CDR1 SGHVS and CDR2 FNYEAQ. Trimming pared 2 bases from V and 2 bases from J, leaving 10 bases between. As DNA, the CDR3 is TGTGCCAGCAGCTTACAAGCCCTTACCTACAATGAGCAGTTCTTC. Translated, it gives CASSLQALTYNEQFF.

The chain carries TRBV18 and TRBJ2-5; D perhaps matches TRBD2 (5 bases). CDR1 KGHSH and CDR2 LQKENI come from the germline V gene. This CDR3 comprises 15 residues. The V gene lost 6 bases and the J gene lost 4 bases, with 18 bases spanning the gap. CDR3 residues: CASSPGVNWGETQYF. The DNA of the CDR3 is TGTGCCAGCTCCCCCGGGGTGAACTGGGGAGAGACCCAGTACTTC. The full variable domain, its missing parts supplied by reference TRBV18 and TRBJ2-5, is NAGVMQNPRHLVRRRGQEARLRCSPMKGHSHVYWYRQLPEEGLKFMVYLQKENIIDESGMPKERFSAEFPKEGPSILRIQQVVRGDSAAYFCASSPGVNWGETQYFGPGTRLLVL.

This clone was detected only a few times. This chain connects TRBV6-1 to TRBJ1-1; D gene ambiguous. The CDR3 spans 12 residues. V was shortened by 2 bases and J by 7 bases, with 8 bases between the two germline ends. CDR1 is MNHNS, CDR2 SASEGT, per germline. CDR3 loop: CASSEFRFEAFF. CDR3 sequence (DNA): TGTGCCAGCAGTGAATTCAGATTTGAAGCTTTCTTT.

The chain links TRBV10-2 to TRBJ2-7, with D possibly being TRBD1 (6 bases). CDR1 is WSHSY and CDR2 is SAAADI in the germline V gene. CDR3 length: 15 amino acids. V was trimmed by 1 base and J by 4 bases, leaving 14 bases between them. The chain's CDR3 is CASSELRQVPYEQYF. DNA of the CDR3: TGCGCCAGCAGTGAGTTACGACAGGTACCTTACGAGCAGTACTTC.